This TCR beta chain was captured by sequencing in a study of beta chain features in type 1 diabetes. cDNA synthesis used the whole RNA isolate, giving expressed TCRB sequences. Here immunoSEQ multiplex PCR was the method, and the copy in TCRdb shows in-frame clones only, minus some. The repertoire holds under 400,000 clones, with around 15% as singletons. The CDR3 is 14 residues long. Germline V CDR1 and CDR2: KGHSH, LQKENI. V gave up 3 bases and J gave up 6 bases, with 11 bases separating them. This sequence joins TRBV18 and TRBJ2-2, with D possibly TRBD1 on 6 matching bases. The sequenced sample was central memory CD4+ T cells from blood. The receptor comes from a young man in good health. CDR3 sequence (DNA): TGTGCCAGCTCACCCCCCGGACAGCCCGGGGAGCTGTTTTTT. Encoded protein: CASSPPGQPGELFF.